The sequence of this T cell receptor beta chain was determined in a study of cytomegalovirus exposure and HLA in healthy donors. PCR involved 60 Vbeta and 13 Jbeta primers. Assay: immunoSEQ multiplex PCR; the TCRdb copy retains only in-frame clones and omits some. The sample holds around 130,000 clones. Germline V gene lookup returns CDR1 MNHNY and CDR2 SVGAGI (reference sequence). The CDR3 length is 15 residues. Trimming removed 2 bases at V and 5 bases at J, with 10 bases between. Study-wide points: It was reported that TCR beta sequences correctly inferred the HLA-A and HLA-B alleles for most subjects. The classifier, whose performance was assessed in both the original and validation cohorts, reportedly diagnosed cytomegalovirus status with high specificity and sensitivity.

As regards this clone: Its cognate antigen is unknown.

The origin of this receptor is a woman between 40 and 55 years old in good health and CMV-seronegative. This chain uses TRBV6-6 with TRBJ1-6; TRBD1 is a possible D gene (5 bases). Material for sequencing was PBMCs. The CDR3 nucleotides are TGTGCCAGCAGTTACCCCCAGGGAAATAATTCACCCCTCCACTTT. Protein: CASSYPQGNNSPLHF.